A single sample is the source of the 30 T cell receptor beta chains below, sequenced in a study of T cell responses to AZD1222 COVID-19 vaccine. TCRdb's table, derived via immunoSEQ multiplex PCR, lists solely in-frame clones and lacks some. The sample records 90,000 to 110,000 clones, about 90% being singletons. The starting material was peripheral blood, obtained 28 days after the second AZD1222 dose. The receptors here all came from an adult who received the AZD1222 COVID-19 vaccine.

The J gene is TRBJ1-6, the V gene TRBV7-2; D gene unclear. The V end was cut by 0 bases, the J end by 10 bases, with 10 bases between. The germline V gene encodes CDR1 SGHTA and CDR2 FQGNSA. The CDR3 is 14 amino acids. CDR3 bases: TGTGCCAGCAGCTTAGCCAGAGGGTACTCACCCCTCCACTTT. It codes for CASSLARGYSPLHF.

The gene calls are TRBV18 and TRBJ1-2, with no clear D. V shed 3 bases and J shed 9 bases, with 20 bases lying between them. Germline V gives CDR1 KGHSH, CDR2 LQKENI. This CDR3 contains 15 residues. CDR3 amino acids: CASSPLEEPSSSYTF. In DNA, the CDR3 is TGTGCCAGCTCACCCTTAGAGGAGCCCTCCTCAAGCTACACCTTC.

V is TRBV28 and J is TRBJ1-2; 7 bases agree with TRBD1. This CDR3 contains 14 residues. Germline CDR1 reads MDHEN; CDR2 reads SYDVKM. The J segment lost 4 bases and the V segment lost 3 bases, leaving 5 bases of the junction unmatched. The CDR3 region has the DNA TGTGCCAGCAGTTTGACAGGGACGGGCTATGGCTACACCTTC. Its translation: CASSLTGTGYGYTF.

The chain employs TRBV10-2 and TRBJ1-2, with D maybe TRBD1 (5 bases). V dropped 7 bases and J dropped 4 bases, with 13 bases sitting between them. This CDR3 contains 13 residues. Per germline, CDR1 WSHSY and CDR2 SAAADI. In DNA, the CDR3 is TGCGCCAGCACCATTGACAGCCTCTATGGCTACACCTTC. As protein: CASTIDSLYGYTF.

The chain employs TRBV6-4 and TRBJ2-4, with a tentative D call TRBD2 (6 bases). Germline CDR1 MRHNA, CDR2 SNTAGT. This CDR3 has 12 residues. Trimming removed 4 bases from V and 15 bases from J, with 16 bases in between. The CDR3 DNA follows: TGTGCCAGCAGTGTTGGCGGGGCCGTTCGGTACTTC. Amino acids: CASSVGGAVRYF.

The rearrangement joins TRBV18 to TRBJ2-7; 7 nucleotides line up with TRBD1. The CDR3 spans 12 residues. Looked up from germline, CDR1 is KGHSH and CDR2 is LQKENI. With V trimmed by 6 bases and J by 8 bases, 7 bases remained unmatched. The CDR3 is CASSGQGEKQYF. The CDR3, as DNA: TGTGCCAGCTCGGGGCAGGGGGAGAAGCAGTACTTC.

The chain couples TRBV5-4 to TRBJ2-7, with 8 bases fitting TRBD2. Germline CDR1 is SGHNT and CDR2 is YYREEE (reference sequence). The CDR3 is made up of 15 amino acids. Trimming removed 4 bases from V and 2 bases from J; junction bases left unmatched: 8. The CDR3 here is CASSVASGLAYEQYF. CDR3 nucleotides: TGTGCCAGCAGCGTAGCTAGCGGGCTCGCCTACGAGCAGTACTTC.

V usage is TRBV5-4 and J usage is TRBJ2-1; 8 bases are a match to TRBD2. This CDR3 is 12 amino acids long. Trimming removed 2 bases from V and 10 bases from J; junction bases left unmatched: 2. Germline V gene lookup returns CDR1 SGHNT and CDR2 YYREEE (reference sequence). CDR3 nucleotides: TGTGCCAGCAGCTTAAGCGGGGGAGAGCAGTTCTTC. This sequence encodes CASSLSGGEQFF.

The genes are TRBV5-8 and TRBJ2-5; tentative D call: TRBD1 (6 bases). Trimming removed 0 bases from V and 4 bases from J, with 13 bases in between. This CDR3 has 15 amino acids. The germline V gene encodes CDR1 SGHTS and CDR2 YDEGEE. The CDR3 here is CASSLGGQFRETQYF. The CDR3 nucleotides are TGTGCCAGCAGCTTGGGTGGACAGTTTAGAGAGACCCAGTACTTC.

This chain uses TRBV20-1 with TRBJ2-3; tentatively, D is TRBD2 (6 bases). Trimming took 3 bases from V and 1 from J, leaving 14 bases between them. The CDR3 is 15 amino acids. The germline V gene has CDR1 DFQATT and CDR2 SNEGSKA (reference sequence). For the CDR3, the DNA is TGCAGTGCTAGTCACCCGTCTAGCGGCACAGATACGCAGTATTTT. Amino acid sequence: CSASHPSSGTDTQYF.

For this clone: Additional DNA sequences in this sample encode the identical CDR3. J is TRBJ2-1 and V is TRBV24-1, with D perhaps given as TRBD1 or TRBD2 (6 bases each). The CDR3 length is 14 residues. The germline V gene encodes CDR1 KGHDR and CDR2 SFDVKD. V gave up 1 base and J gave up 5 bases, with 8 bases separating them. The chain's CDR3 is CATSDFGGHNEQFF. For the CDR3, the DNA is TGTGCCACCAGTGATTTTGGGGGGCACAATGAGCAGTTCTTC.

J is TRBJ2-3 and V is TRBV6-5; 7 bases map to TRBD2. The J segment lost 4 bases and the V segment lost 6 bases, leaving 4 bases of the junction unmatched. CDR3 size: 13 residues. CDR1 is MNHEY, CDR2 SVGAGI, per germline. CDR3 nucleotide sequence: TGTGCCAGCAGAGGACTAGTGGCAGATACGCAGTATTTT. This sequence encodes CASRGLVADTQYF.

About this clone itself: Other DNA sequences in this sample translate to the same CDR3. The V and J genes are TRBV5-4 and TRBJ2-3; 11 bases are a match to TRBD1. CDR3 length: 16 amino acids. J lost 3 bases, V lost 4 bases, and 7 bases had no gene match. Germline values: CDR1 SGHNT, CDR2 YYREEE (reference sequence). The CDR3 sequence: CASSLGQGAGTDTQYF. The CDR3 DNA reads as TGTGCCAGCAGCCTAGGACAGGGGGCGGGAACAGATACGCAGTATTTT.

J is TRBJ1-1 and V is TRBV3-1 (or the pseudogene TRBV3-2), with D perhaps TRBD1 (6 bases). This CDR3 region has 16 residues. Trimming cost V 1 base and J 5 bases, with 17 bases left between them. From germline, CDR1 is LGHDT and CDR2 YNNKEL (reference sequence). This chain's CDR3 is CASSQGGGRTRTEAFF. As DNA, the CDR3 is TGTGCCAGCAGCCAAGGCGGGGGGCGAACCAGGACTGAAGCTTTCTTT.

The chain carries TRBV7-2 and TRBJ1-2; the D is unclear. Per germline, CDR1 SGHTA and CDR2 FQGNSA. The CDR3 sequence is 14 residues long. Trimming cost V 5 bases and J 2 bases, with 12 bases left between them. The CDR3 nucleotides read TGTGCCAGCAGCCAACGGACGGTAAACTATGGCTACACCTTC. Its protein is CASSQRTVNYGYTF.

This chain joins TRBV7-9 and TRBJ2-2; either TRBD1 or TRBD2 may fit D (5 bases each). Between the trimmed V and J ends, which lost 2 bases and 4 bases, there was a span of 11 bases. Germline V CDR1 and CDR2: SEHNR, FQNEAQ (reference sequence). The CDR3 runs 15 residues. The CDR3 DNA reads TGTGCCAGCAGCTTAATGGGGACGGTCACCGGGGAGCTGTTTTTT. Protein sequence: CASSLMGTVTGELFF.

V gene TRBV4-3 combines with J gene TRBJ1-5, with a tentative D call TRBD1 (5 bases). Trimming took off 0 bases at V and 3 bases at J, with 12 bases between the two ends. In germline, CDR1 is LGHNA, CDR2 YSLEER. CDR3 length: 16 amino acids. Written as DNA, the CDR3 is TGCGCCAGCAGCCAAGAAATGGGACTGACCAATCAGCCCCAGCATTTT. The encoded protein is CASSQEMGLTNQPQHF.

The chain couples TRBV7-6 to TRBJ2-7; D is undetermined. Trimming cost V 8 bases and J 0 bases, with 14 bases left between them. Germline-derived CDR1 and CDR2 are SGHVS and FNYEAQ. There are 14 residues in the CDR3. The CDR3 coding sequence is TGTGCCAGCCGCCCCCCAGGTAGCTCCTACGAGCAGTACTTC. Its translation is CASRPPGSSYEQYF.

The CDR3 nucleotides read TGTGCCAGCAGGGGTGATTCACCCCTCCACTTT. This codes for CASRGDSPLHF. This chain links TRBV6-5 with TRBJ1-6; D is undetermined. Trimming pared 6 bases from V and 8 bases from J, leaving 5 bases between. The length of the CDR3 is 11 residues. Germline V gene sequence: CDR1 MNHEY, CDR2 SVGAGI.

The chain uses TRBV6-5 and TRBJ2-7; the D gene is possibly TRBD1 (5 bases). The CDR3 totals 13 residues. The germline V and J ends were trimmed by 2 bases and 1 base, with 6 bases remaining between them. The germline V gene encodes CDR1 MNHEY and CDR2 SVGAGI. The CDR3 region has the DNA TGTGCCAGCAGTTACCGACAGTCCTACGAGCAGTACTTC. Its protein is CASSYRQSYEQYF.

This clone was found once. V usage is TRBV2 and J usage is TRBJ2-1; D is uncertain. CDR3 size: 17 residues. In germline, CDR1 is SNHLY, CDR2 FYNNEI. V gave up 6 bases and J gave up 2 bases, with 20 bases separating them. The CDR3 sequence: CASRMRILEVPYNEQFF. In DNA, the CDR3 is TGTGCCAGCAGGATGAGGATTTTAGAAGTCCCCTACAATGAGCAGTTCTTC.

This clone is a singleton in its sample. The chain links TRBV11-2 to TRBJ1-1; D ambiguous. The CDR3 has 13 residues. The V end lost 0 bases, the J end lost 0 bases, and 2 bases lay between the germline ends. In germline, CDR1 is SGHAT, CDR2 FQNNGV. The CDR3 here is CASSLELNTEAFF. The CDR3 DNA reads TGTGCCAGCAGCTTAGAACTGAACACTGAAGCTTTCTTT. The variable domain in full, with the rest retrieved from reference TRBV11-2 and TRBJ1-1, is EAGVAQSPRYKIIEKRQSVAFWCNPISGHATLYWYQQILGQGPKLLIQFQNNGVVDDSQLPKDRFSAERLKGVDSTLKIQPAKLEDSAVYLCASSLELNTEAFFGQGTRLTVV.

The J gene is TRBJ1-3, the V gene TRBV2; 11 bases match TRBD1. The germline V gene encodes CDR1 SNHLY and CDR2 FYNNEI. V lost 4 bases to trimming and J lost 6 bases; unmatched junction nucleotides: 5. The CDR3 sequence is 15 residues long. The DNA for the CDR3 is TGTGCCAGCAGTGTTGGACAGGGGGCCGCAAACACCATATATTTT. Its translation is CASSVGQGAANTIYF.

The chain employs TRBV5-8 and TRBJ2-7, with no clear D. V was trimmed by 0 bases and J by 6 bases, leaving 16 bases between them. This CDR3 is built from 15 residues. Germline CDR1 reads SGHTS; CDR2 reads YDEGEE. DNA of the CDR3: TGTGCCAGCAGCTTGGGGTTGGTAGCTTCGGCCGAGCAGTACTTC. Amino acids: CASSLGLVASAEQYF. Based on the CDR3 plus reference TRBV5-8 and TRBJ2-7, the full variable domain is EAGVTQSPTHLIKTRGQQATLRCSPISGHTSVYWYQQALGLGLQFLLWYDEGEERNRGNFPPRFSGRQFPNYSSELNVNALELEDSALYLCASSLGLVASAEQYFGPGTRLTVT.

V is TRBV30 and J is TRBJ2-5; 8 bases map to TRBD2. This CDR3 has 13 amino acids. Germline CDR1 is GTSNPN and CDR2 is SVGIG (reference sequence). Trimming took 3 bases from V and 5 from J; bases not matched to a gene: 5. CDR3 amino acids: CAWRVAGPETQYF. DNA for the CDR3: TGTGCCTGGAGAGTAGCGGGACCGGAGACCCAGTACTTC.

The genes are TRBV29-1 and TRBJ2-3; 7 bases map to TRBD2. The CDR3 extends over 13 amino acids. Trimming took 7 bases from V and 5 from J; bases not matched to a gene: 9. Germline CDR1 SQVTM, CDR2 ANQGSEA. In DNA, the CDR3 is TGCAGCGCGGGGGGAACGGTAGAAGATACGCAGTATTTT. Translated, it gives CSAGGTVEDTQYF.

The CDR3 is CASSVGSGGVDNEQFF. In nucleotides, the CDR3 is TGTGCCAGCAGCGTAGGTAGCGGGGGGGTCGACAATGAGCAGTTCTTC. The chain uses TRBV9 and TRBJ2-1, with 11 bases fitting TRBD2. The length of the CDR3 is 16 residues. The trim removed 0 bases at V and 5 bases at J, leaving 4 bases unmatched. CDR1 SGDLS and CDR2 YYNGEE come from the germline V gene.

The table lists this clone with a count of one. The J gene is TRBJ2-2, the V gene TRBV9; TRBD1 agrees at 7 bases. Germline CDR1 is SGDLS and CDR2 is YYNGEE. The CDR3 runs 17 residues. The V gene end was trimmed by 3 bases and the J gene end by 1 base; junction bases not matched to a gene: 9. The CDR3 region has the DNA TGTGCCAGCAGCGCCTCAGCGGCAGGGGGGAACACCGGGGAGCTGTTTTTT. Amino acids: CASSASAAGGNTGELFF.

Here the CDR3 reads CAWSRASSGEKLFF. Written as DNA, the CDR3 is TGTGCCTGGAGTAGGGCCTCTTCAGGGGAAAAACTGTTTTTT. The rearrangement uses TRBV30 and TRBJ1-4; tentative D call: TRBD1 (5 bases). Germline CDR1 and CDR2: GTSNPN and SVGIG (reference sequence). V gave up 2 bases and J gave up 8 bases, with 15 bases separating them. This CDR3 region has 14 residues.

V usage is TRBV7-2 and J usage is TRBJ2-2; D remains unclear. CDR3 length: 13 amino acids. With 5 bases removed from V and 6 bases from J, the gap between germline ends came to 10 bases. Germline assignment: CDR1 SGHTA and CDR2 FQGNSA. CDR3 coding DNA: TGTGCCAGCAGCGCCCGTCCCGCCGGGGAGCTGTTTTTT. This gives the protein CASSARPAGELFF.